This T cell receptor (beta chain) was captured by sequencing in a study of cytomegalovirus exposure and HLA in healthy donors. The study's findings and limits: Follow-up analysis found HLA locus-dependent TCR association rates, highest for DRB1 and lowest for HLA-C. In vitro experiments confirmed that three CMV-associated chains were specific for CMV antigens.

PCR primers comprised 60 Vbeta and 13 Jbeta primers. Using immunoSEQ multiplex PCR, the repertoire was profiled, and TCRdb retains in-frame clones only, with some absent. The sample has some 70,000 clones, 60% to 75% seen once; the top ten hold 13% to 15%. With regard to this clone: The antigen is unknown.

This CDR3 contains 14 residues. The germline V gene has CDR1 SGHTA and CDR2 FQGTGA. The V end was cut by 3 bases, the J end by 6 bases, with 12 bases between. Sequencing was done on a sample of PBMCs. The receptor was isolated from a male donor in good health and CMV-seropositive. The chain recombines TRBV7-3 with TRBJ2-1; maybe TRBD1 (5 bases). CDR3: CASSFDLGANEQFF. The DNA of the CDR3 is TGTGCCAGCAGCTTCGACCTAGGGGCCAATGAGCAGTTCTTC.